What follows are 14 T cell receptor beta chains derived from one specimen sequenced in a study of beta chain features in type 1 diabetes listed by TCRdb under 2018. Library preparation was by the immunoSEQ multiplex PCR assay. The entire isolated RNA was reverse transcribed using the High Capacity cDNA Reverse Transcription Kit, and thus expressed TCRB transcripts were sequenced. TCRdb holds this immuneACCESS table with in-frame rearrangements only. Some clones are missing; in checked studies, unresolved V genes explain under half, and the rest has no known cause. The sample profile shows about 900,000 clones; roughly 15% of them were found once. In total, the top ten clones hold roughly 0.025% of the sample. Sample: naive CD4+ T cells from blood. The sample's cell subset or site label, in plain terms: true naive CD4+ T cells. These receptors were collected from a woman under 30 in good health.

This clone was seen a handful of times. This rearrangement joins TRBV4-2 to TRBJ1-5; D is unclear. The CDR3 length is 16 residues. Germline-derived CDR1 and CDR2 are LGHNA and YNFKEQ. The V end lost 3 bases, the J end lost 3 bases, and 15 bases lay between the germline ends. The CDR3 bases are TGTGCCAGCAGCCATTCCCCACACGGTGACAATCAGCCCCAGCATTTT. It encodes CASSHSPHGDNQPQHF.

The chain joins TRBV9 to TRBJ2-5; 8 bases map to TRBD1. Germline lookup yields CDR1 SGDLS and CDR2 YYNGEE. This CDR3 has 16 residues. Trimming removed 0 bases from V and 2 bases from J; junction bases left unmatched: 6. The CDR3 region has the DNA TGTGCCAGCAGCGTAGCTACCGGGACAGGACAAGAGACCCAGTACTTC. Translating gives CASSVATGTGQETQYF.

CDR3 protein: CASSPRSNQPQHF. CDR3 bases: TGTGCCAGCTCACCACGTAGCAATCAGCCCCAGCATTTT. The V and J genes are TRBV18 and TRBJ1-5; D remains ambiguous. V gave up 1 base and J gave up 0 bases, with 1 base separating them. The length of the CDR3 is 13 residues. Germline CDR1 reads KGHSH; CDR2 reads LQKENI.

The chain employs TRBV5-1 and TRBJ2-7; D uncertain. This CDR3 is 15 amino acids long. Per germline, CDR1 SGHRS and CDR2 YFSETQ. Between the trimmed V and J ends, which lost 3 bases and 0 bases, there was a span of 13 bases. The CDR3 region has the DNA TGCGCCAGCAGCTCTGACCCCGGAGTCTCCTACGAGCAGTACTTC. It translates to CASSSDPGVSYEQYF.

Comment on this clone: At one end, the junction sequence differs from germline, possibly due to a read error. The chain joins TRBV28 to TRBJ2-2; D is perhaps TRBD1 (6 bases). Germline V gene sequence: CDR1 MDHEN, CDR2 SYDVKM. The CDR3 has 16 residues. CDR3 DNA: TGTGCCAGCAGCCCGTCGGCTAGGACAGTAACCGGGGAGTTGTTTTTT. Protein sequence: CASSPSARTVTGELFF.

CDR3 bases: TGTGCCAGCAGTAGCGGGAGGGCCGTCGATGAGCAGTTCTTC. Protein sequence: CASSSGRAVDEQFF. V gene TRBV7-2 combines with J gene TRBJ2-1; 11 nucleotides match TRBD2. From germline, CDR1 is SGHTA and CDR2 FQGNSA. Losses at the gene ends were 6 bases for V and 8 bases for J; bases not matched to a gene: 6. The CDR3 sequence is 14 residues long.

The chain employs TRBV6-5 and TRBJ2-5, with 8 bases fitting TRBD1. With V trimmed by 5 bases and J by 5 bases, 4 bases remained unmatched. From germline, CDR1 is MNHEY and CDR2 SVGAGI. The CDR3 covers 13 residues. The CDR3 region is CASSDRGRETQYF. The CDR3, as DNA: TGTGCCAGCAGTGACAGGGGCAGGGAGACCCAGTACTTC.

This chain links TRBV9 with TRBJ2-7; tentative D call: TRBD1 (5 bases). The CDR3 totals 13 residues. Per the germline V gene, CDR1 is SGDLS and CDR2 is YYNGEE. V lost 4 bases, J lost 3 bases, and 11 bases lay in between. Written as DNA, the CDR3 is TGTGCCAGCAGCCCCCAAACAGGCTACGAGCAGTACTTC. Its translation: CASSPQTGYEQYF.

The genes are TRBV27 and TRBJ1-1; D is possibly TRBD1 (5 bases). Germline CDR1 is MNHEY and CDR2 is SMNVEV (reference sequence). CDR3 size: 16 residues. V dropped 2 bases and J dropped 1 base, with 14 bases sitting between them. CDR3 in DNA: TGTGCCAGCAGTTTAGCCGCCAGGGTTCGGAACACTGAAGCTTTCTTT. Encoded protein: CASSLAARVRNTEAFF.

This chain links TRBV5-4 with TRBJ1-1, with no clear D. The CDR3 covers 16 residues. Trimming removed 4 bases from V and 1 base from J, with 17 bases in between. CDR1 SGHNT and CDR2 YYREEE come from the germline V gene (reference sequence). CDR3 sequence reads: CASSGRTILRNTEAFF. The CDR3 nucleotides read TGTGCCAGCAGCGGACGGACGATTCTGAGGAACACTGAAGCTTTCTTT. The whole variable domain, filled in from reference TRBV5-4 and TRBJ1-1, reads ETGVTQSPTHLIKTRGQQVTLRCSSQSGHNTVSWYQQALGQGPQFIFQYYREEENGRGNFPPRFSGLQFPNYSSELNVNALELDDSALYLCASSGRTILRNTEAFFGQGTRLTVV.

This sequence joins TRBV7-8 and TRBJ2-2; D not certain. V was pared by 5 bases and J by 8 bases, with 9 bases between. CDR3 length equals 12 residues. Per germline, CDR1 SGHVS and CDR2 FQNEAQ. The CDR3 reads CASSVFRGELFF. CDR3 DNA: TGTGCCAGCAGCGTATTTCGTGGGGAGCTGTTTTTT.

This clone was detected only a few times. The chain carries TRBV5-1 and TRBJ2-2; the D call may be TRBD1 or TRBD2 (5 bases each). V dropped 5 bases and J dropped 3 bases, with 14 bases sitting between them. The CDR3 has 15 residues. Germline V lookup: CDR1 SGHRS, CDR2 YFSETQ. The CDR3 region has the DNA TGCGCCAGCAGGCATGCCGGGACCCACACCGGGGAGCTGTTTTTT. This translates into CASRHAGTHTGELFF.

The CDR3 DNA reads as TGTGCCAGCAGTGATCCAGGGGGGTACACTGAAGCTTTCTTT. Its protein is CASSDPGGYTEAFF. The rearrangement joins TRBV25-1 to TRBJ1-1; 7 bases align to TRBD1. From germline, CDR1 is MGHDK and CDR2 SYGVNS. V was pared by 3 bases and J by 3 bases, with 4 bases of the junction left unmatched. The CDR3 length is 14 residues.

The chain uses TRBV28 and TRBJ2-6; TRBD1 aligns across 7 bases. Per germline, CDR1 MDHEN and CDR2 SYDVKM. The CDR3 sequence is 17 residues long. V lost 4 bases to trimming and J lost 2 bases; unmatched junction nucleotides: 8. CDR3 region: CASSSLTGKAGANVLTF. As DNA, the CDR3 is TGTGCCAGCAGTTCCCTGACAGGGAAAGCTGGGGCCAACGTCCTGACTTTC.